This T cell receptor beta chain was retrieved from a study of cytomegalovirus exposure and HLA in healthy donors. Study-wide results and caveats: Presence/absence analyses assumed roughly uniform sequencing depth across donors. Later analysis identified around 15,000 TCR beta sequences associated with HLA alleles, using a false discovery rate threshold of 0.05. Under in vitro conditions, a few CMV-associated chains were confirmed as specific for CMV antigens. Researchers counted around 150 TCR beta chains as cytomegalovirus-associated.

Vbeta (60) and Jbeta (13) primers were used in the PCR. Sequenced by immunoSEQ multiplex PCR; TCRdb stores in-frame clones only, minus some. The sample includes tens of thousands of clones, approximately 70% of them seen just once. CDR1 LNHNV and CDR2 YYDKDF come from the germline V gene (reference sequence). J lost 5 bases, V lost 3 bases, and 10 bases had no gene match. The length of the CDR3 is 16 residues. Regarding this clone: The target antigen is unknown.

The sequence was obtained from a woman in her thirties or forties in good health and CMV-seropositive. Sequencing was performed on PBMCs. This chain joins TRBV15 and TRBJ2-5; 9 bases fit TRBD1. CDR3 sequence reads: CATSSKGTGRRETQYF. In DNA form, the CDR3 reads TGTGCCACCAGCAGTAAAGGGACAGGGCGGAGGGAGACCCAGTACTTC. The whole variable domain, filled in from reference TRBV15 and TRBJ2-5, reads DAMVIQNPRYQVTQFGKPVTLSCSQTLNHNVMYWYQQKSSQAPKLLFHYYDKDFNNEADTPDNFQSRRPNTSFCFLDIRSPGLGDTAMYLCATSSKGTGRRETQYFGPGTRLLVL.